This TCR beta chain is from a study of blood T cell repertoires in COVID-19. Study-level information: Sites across the United States, Italy and Spain contributed samples from acute and convalescent COVID-19. The analysed material was cDNA or gDNA that came from T cells, B-cell-depleted T cells, or PBMCs.

The germline CDR1 and CDR2 sequences are SGDLS and YYNGEE. V shed 3 bases and J shed 2 bases, with 8 bases lying between them. CDR3 length equals 13 residues. Original processing notes: Amplification with reference gene primers provided the estimates of nucleated cell counts. This table comes from immunoSEQ multiplex PCR, and its TCRdb copy is limited to in-frame clones, with some not included. V and J calls and clone size are given by that table; D and trimming were obtained from the DNA. The sample has just over 90,000 clones, about 86% seen once. The chain employs TRBV9 and TRBJ1-1; weak D call: TRBD1 (6 bases). Sequencing was carried out using peripheral blood. The TCR sequence derives from a woman of 80 years or more with acute or convalescent COVID-19. The CDR3 sequence: CASSARGNTEAFF. CDR3 DNA sequence: TGTGCCAGCAGCGCCAGGGGAAACACTGAAGCTTTCTTT.